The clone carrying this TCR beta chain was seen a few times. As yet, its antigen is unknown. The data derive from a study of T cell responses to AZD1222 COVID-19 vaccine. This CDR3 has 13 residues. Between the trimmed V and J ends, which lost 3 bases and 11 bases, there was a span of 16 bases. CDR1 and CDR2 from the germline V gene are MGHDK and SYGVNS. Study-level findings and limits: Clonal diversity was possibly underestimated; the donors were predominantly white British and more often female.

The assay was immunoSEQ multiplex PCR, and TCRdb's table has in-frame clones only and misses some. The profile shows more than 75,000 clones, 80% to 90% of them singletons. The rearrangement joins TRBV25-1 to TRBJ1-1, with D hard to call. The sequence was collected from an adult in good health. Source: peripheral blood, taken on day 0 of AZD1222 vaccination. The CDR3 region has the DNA TGTGCCAGCAGTGAGCGGTTAGGCCGGAGGGCTTTCTTT. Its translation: CASSERLGRRAFF.